This TCR beta chain was documented in a study of blood T cell repertoires in COVID-19. This clone came up a few times. Per the germline V gene, CDR1 is MNHEY and CDR2 is SVGEGT. The CDR3 length is 19 residues. J lost 3 bases, V lost 0 bases, and 11 bases had no gene match. Seattle patients were enrolled during active infection and followed longitudinally. TCRdb keeps only in-frame clones here, not all; method: immunoSEQ multiplex PCR. Of roughly 230,000 clones in the sample, around 90% were seen once. The sample taken for sequencing was peripheral blood. This chain joins TRBV6-2 or TRBV6-3 and TRBJ2-2; 9 bases align to TRBD2. The receptor comes from an older woman with COVID-19, enrolled during active disease. CDR3 bases: TGTGCCAGCAGTTACTCGATCGGGCCGGGGACTAGCCACACCGGGGAGCTGTTTTTT. Its protein product is CASSYSIGPGTSHTGELFF.